Presented here are 18 T cell receptor beta chains from one specimen sequenced in a study of blood T cell repertoires in COVID-19. Clones were read by immunoSEQ multiplex PCR, and TCRdb kept only the in-frame ones, dropping some. This sample has around 97,000 clones, with over 75% found just once. The sequencing input was peripheral blood. These receptor sequences come from a human donor in a cohort sampled during active or convalescent COVID-19.

This clone has just one count. The chain links TRBV30 to TRBJ2-5; a possible D gene is TRBD2 (6 bases). The CDR3 length is 12 residues. The germline V gene encodes CDR1 GTSNPN and CDR2 SVGIG (reference sequence). V lost 3 bases and J lost 9, with 14 bases in between. CDR3 sequence (DNA): TGTGCCTGGAGCTCCGGTCCGGGGGCCCAGTACTTC. The encoded protein is CAWSSGPGAQYF.

The count of this clone is one. As DNA, the CDR3 is TGTGCCAGCAGCCCGCCCGGGGATCTCGAGCAGTACTTC. Translated, it gives CASSPPGDLEQYF. The J gene is TRBJ2-7, the V gene TRBV7-9; weak D call: TRBD2 (5 bases). The V end lost 5 bases, the J end lost 6 bases, and 14 bases lay between the germline ends. The CDR3 is made up of 13 amino acids. Germline CDR1 reads SEHNR; CDR2 reads FQNEAQ (reference sequence).

The chain links TRBV4-2 to TRBJ1-6; 9 nucleotides agree with TRBD1. The junction had 7 bases not matched to a gene; V was cut back by 4 bases and J by 0 bases. This CDR3 is 18 amino acids long. The germline V gene has CDR1 LGHNA and CDR2 YNFKEQ. CDR3 nucleotide sequence: TGTGCCAGCAGCCGAACGACAGGGGGTAGCTCCTATAATTCACCCCTCCACTTT. It codes for CASSRTTGGSSYNSPLHF.

CDR3 residues: CASSYLPPQGRNTEAFF. DNA for the CDR3: TGTGCCAGCAGTTACCTCCCCCCACAGGGGCGGAACACTGAAGCTTTCTTT. V and J are TRBV6-2 or TRBV6-3 and TRBJ1-1, with 7 bases fitting TRBD1. There are 17 residues in the CDR3. CDR1 and CDR2 (germline): MNHEY, SVGEGT. V lost 2 bases to trimming and J lost 1 base; unmatched junction nucleotides: 10.

V gene TRBV7-8 combines with J gene TRBJ1-1; D possibly corresponds to TRBD1 (6 bases). This CDR3 has 15 amino acids. Germline loops: CDR1 SGHVS, CDR2 FQNEAQ. Trimming removed 5 bases from V and 3 bases from J, with 16 bases in between. This chain's CDR3 is CASSVRQDSYTEAFF. Written as DNA, the CDR3 is TGTGCCAGCAGCGTACGACAGGACTCCTACACTGAAGCTTTCTTT.

The chain carries TRBV28 and TRBJ1-5; the D is unclear. CDR3 length equals 12 residues. The germline gives CDR1 MDHEN, CDR2 SYDVKM. The V end was cut by 5 bases, the J end by 4 bases, with 6 bases between. CDR3 bases: TGTGCCAGCAGTGAACAGAATCAGCCCCAGCATTTT. It specifies CASSEQNQPQHF.

This rearrangement joins TRBV3-1 (or the pseudogene TRBV3-2) to TRBJ1-2; 7 bases fit TRBD1. CDR3 length: 16 amino acids. Per germline, CDR1 LGHDT and CDR2 YNNKEL (reference sequence). V lost 4 bases, J lost 3 bases, and 11 bases stayed unmatched. This CDR3 is CASSPRNRQGDYGYTF. CDR3 nucleotides: TGTGCCAGCAGCCCCCGAAACAGACAGGGAGACTATGGCTACACCTTC.

The table lists this clone with a count of one. The chain recombines TRBV18 with TRBJ2-3; 7 bases agree with TRBD1. V gave up 4 bases and J gave up 15 bases; unmatched junction bases: 7. CDR3 size: 11 residues. Germline CDR1 is KGHSH and CDR2 is LQKENI. The CDR3 sequence is CASSRDSPLYF. The CDR3 coding sequence is TGTGCCAGCTCACGGGACAGCCCCCTTTATTTT.

The rearrangement links TRBV14 to TRBJ2-3, with D possibly being TRBD1 (5 bases). V was trimmed by 2 bases and J by 8 bases, leaving 23 bases between them. This CDR3 has 17 amino acids. Germline V CDR1 and CDR2: SGHDN, FVKESK. The CDR3 spells CASSQLGDSVPWGTQYF. CDR3 bases: TGTGCCAGCAGCCAACTTGGAGACAGCGTACCGTGGGGTACGCAGTATTTT.

This clone was recorded at least ten times. The chain employs TRBV7-9 and TRBJ1-4, with TRBD1 as a possible D gene (6 bases). Deletions cut 5 bases from V and 4 bases from J, with 14 bases between. This CDR3 has 15 residues. Germline V gene lookup returns CDR1 SEHNR and CDR2 FQNEAQ (reference sequence). The CDR3: CASSRRTERNEKLFF. CDR3 nucleotides: TGTGCCAGCAGCCGACGGACAGAACGTAATGAAAAACTGTTTTTT.

The rearrangement links TRBV4-2 to TRBJ2-5, with D perhaps TRBD2 (7 bases). V shed 1 base and J shed 1 base, with 10 bases lying between them. The CDR3 is 15 residues long. Germline values: CDR1 LGHNA, CDR2 YNFKEQ. This chain's CDR3 is CASSQAGGLQETQYF. The CDR3 nucleotides read TGTGCCAGCAGCCAAGCGGGGGGCCTCCAAGAGACCCAGTACTTC.

This chain links TRBV18 with TRBJ1-5; D call uncertain. Trimming removed 2 bases from V and 6 bases from J, with 5 bases in between. This CDR3 comprises 12 residues. CDR1 and CDR2 (germline): KGHSH, LQKENI. This CDR3 is CASSPSAQPQHF. The CDR3 DNA reads as TGTGCCAGCTCACCAAGCGCTCAGCCCCAGCATTTT. Complete variable domain (other parts from reference TRBV18 and TRBJ1-5): NAGVMQNPRHLVRRRGQEARLRCSPMKGHSHVYWYRQLPEEGLKFMVYLQKENIIDESGMPKERFSAEFPKEGPSILRIQQVVRGDSAAYFCASSPSAQPQHFGDGTRLSIL.

This chain connects TRBV5-6 to TRBJ2-1; D is unclear. CDR1 is SGHDT, CDR2 YYEEEE, per germline. Trimming left V 0 bases short and J 7 bases short, with 5 bases between. There are 12 residues in the CDR3. As DNA, the CDR3 is TGTGCCAGCAGCTTGGCCCTTAATGAGCAGTTCTTC. Its translation is CASSLALNEQFF.

The V call is TRBV28, the J call TRBJ2-7; 9 bases match TRBD2. Trimming cost V 6 bases and J 2 bases; bases outside gene matches: 2. Germline V CDR1 and CDR2: MDHEN, SYDVKM. The CDR3 totals 13 residues. The CDR3 reads CASRTSGTYEQYF. The DNA of the CDR3 is TGTGCCAGCAGGACTAGCGGAACCTACGAGCAGTACTTC.

This rearrangement joins TRBV4-3 to TRBJ2-1; 11 positions match TRBD2. The germline gives CDR1 LGHNA, CDR2 YSLEER. J was trimmed by 8 bases and V by 4 bases; bases with no gene match: 4. CDR3 length: 14 amino acids. The CDR3 DNA is TGCGCCAGCAGCCCTCTAGCGGGGGGCGATGAGCAGTTCTTC. Protein sequence: CASSPLAGGDEQFF.

This clone showed up just a few times. The chain couples TRBV29-1 to TRBJ2-5; D is undetermined. This CDR3 comprises 11 residues. Per germline, CDR1 SQVTM and CDR2 ANQGSEA. V was trimmed by 4 bases and J by 2 bases, leaving 5 bases between them. The CDR3 region is CSVVEQETQYF. In DNA form, the CDR3 reads TGCAGCGTTGTGGAGCAAGAGACCCAGTACTTC.

This chain uses TRBV18 with TRBJ1-6, with D maybe TRBD1 (5 bases). Germline CDR1 is KGHSH and CDR2 is LQKENI. The V gene lost 3 bases and the J gene lost 7 bases, with 16 bases spanning the gap. The length of the CDR3 is 16 residues. This CDR3 reads CASSPYRGDGNSPLHF. Here the CDR3 DNA reads TGTGCCAGCTCACCTTATCGGGGGGACGGGAATTCACCCCTCCACTTT.

J is TRBJ1-1 and V is TRBV28; 7 bases are a match to TRBD1. CDR1 and CDR2 from the germline V gene are MDHEN and SYDVKM. Trimming at V came to 5 bases and at J to 7 bases, leaving 4 bases not matched to a gene. The CDR3 runs to 12 residues. This CDR3 reads CASSTGQLEAFF. CDR3 nucleotides: TGTGCCAGCAGTACGGGACAGCTTGAAGCTTTCTTT.